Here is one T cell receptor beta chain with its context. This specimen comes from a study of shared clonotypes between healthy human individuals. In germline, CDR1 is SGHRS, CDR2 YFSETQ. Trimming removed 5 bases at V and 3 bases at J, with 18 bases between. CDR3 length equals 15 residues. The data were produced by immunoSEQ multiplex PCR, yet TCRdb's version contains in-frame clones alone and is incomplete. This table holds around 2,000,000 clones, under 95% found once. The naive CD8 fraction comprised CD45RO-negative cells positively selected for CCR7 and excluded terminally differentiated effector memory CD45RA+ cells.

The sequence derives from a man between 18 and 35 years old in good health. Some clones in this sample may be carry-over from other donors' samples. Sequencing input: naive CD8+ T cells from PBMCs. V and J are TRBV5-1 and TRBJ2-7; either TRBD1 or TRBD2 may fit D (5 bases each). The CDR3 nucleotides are TGCGCCAGCAGTCCCCGGGGCGCAACGGACTACGAGCAGTACTTC. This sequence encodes CASSPRGATDYEQYF. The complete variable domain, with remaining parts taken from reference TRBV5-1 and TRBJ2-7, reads KAGVTQTPRYLIKTRGQQVTLSCSPISGHRSVSWYQQTPGQGLQFLFEYFSETQRNKGNFPGRFSGRQFSNSRSEMNVSTLELGDSALYLCASSPRGATDYEQYFGPGTRLTVT.